This TCR beta chain stems from a study of blood T cell repertoires in COVID-19. Study in general: The United States, Italy and Spain supplied acute and convalescent COVID-19 samples.

V gave up 0 bases and J gave up 9 bases, with 10 bases separating them. Germline V gene data show CDR1 as SGHNT and CDR2 as YYREEE (reference sequence). The CDR3 extends over 13 amino acids. Using immunoSEQ multiplex PCR, the repertoire was profiled, and TCRdb retains in-frame clones only, with some absent. The table records 200,000 to 300,000 clones, about 87% of them present only once. The clonotype originates from an older woman with active or convalescent COVID-19. The gene calls are TRBV5-4 and TRBJ2-4; D is ambiguous. The source material was peripheral blood. DNA for the CDR3: TGTGCCAGCAGCTTGGGTGGCTCGGGCATTCAGTACTTC. Its protein product is CASSLGGSGIQYF.